These T cell receptor beta chains were read from a single sample in a study of blood T cell repertoires in COVID-19. The assay was immunoSEQ multiplex PCR, and TCRdb's table has in-frame clones only and misses some. This sample has 99,000 or so clones, with approximately 80% found just once. Sequencing was done on a sample of peripheral blood. The receptors here all came from a man aged 60 to 69 with acute or convalescent COVID-19. The CDR3 runs from the conserved cysteine through the conserved F or W. A D gene is named only where the DNA matches it firmly. Not every row has a clone size; where given, it reads once, few, many or a size class.

clone_size: -
cdr3_length: 14
j_call: TRBJ2-7
v_call: TRBV5-1
d_call: TRBD2
cdr3_aa: CASRGTLAGDEQYF
cdr3_nt: TGCGCCAGCAGAGGGACCCTAGCGGGAGACGAGCAGTACTTC

clone_size: -
cdr3_length: 14
j_call: TRBJ1-4
v_call: TRBV24-1
d_call: TRBD1
cdr3_aa: CATSDTGTDEKLFF
cdr3_nt: TGTGCCACCAGTGACACCGGGACAGATGAAAAACTGTTTTTT

clone_size: once
cdr3_length: 19
j_call: TRBJ1-5
v_call: TRBV5-5
d_call: TRBD1
cdr3_aa: CASSAGTGTGGLSNQPQHF
cdr3_nt: TGTGCCAGCAGCGCCGGGACCGGGACAGGGGGCCTCAGCAATCAGCCCCAGCATTTT

clone_size: -
cdr3_length: 16
j_call: TRBJ1-3
v_call: TRBV7-8
d_call: -
cdr3_aa: CASKRADRSSGNTIYF
cdr3_nt: TGTGCCAGCAAAAGGGCGGACAGAAGCTCTGGAAACACCATATATTTT

clone_size: -
cdr3_length: 14
j_call: TRBJ1-2
v_call: TRBV24-1
d_call: -
cdr3_aa: CATSDYRADYGYTF
cdr3_nt: TGTGCCACCAGTGATTACAGGGCCGACTATGGCTACACCTTC

clone_size: -
cdr3_length: 14
j_call: TRBJ1-2
v_call: TRBV7-2
d_call: TRBD1
cdr3_aa: CASSLADRGRGYTF
cdr3_nt: TGTGCCAGCAGCTTAGCGGACAGGGGTCGTGGCTACACCTTC

clone_size: -
cdr3_length: 16
j_call: TRBJ2-1
v_call: TRBV7-9
d_call: -
cdr3_aa: CASSLGLASHYNEQFF
cdr3_nt: TGTGCCAGCAGCTTAGGCCTAGCGTCCCACTACAATGAGCAGTTCTTC

clone_size: -
cdr3_length: 13
j_call: TRBJ2-1
v_call: TRBV9
d_call: -
cdr3_aa: CASSVVGHNEQFF
cdr3_nt: TGTGCCAGCAGCGTCGTAGGACATAATGAGCAGTTCTTC

clone_size: few
cdr3_length: 12
j_call: TRBJ1-1
v_call: TRBV29-1
d_call: -
cdr3_aa: CSVVRGEPEAFF
cdr3_nt: TGCAGCGTTGTTCGGGGAGAGCCTGAAGCTTTCTTT

clone_size: -
cdr3_length: 14
j_call: TRBJ1-5
v_call: TRBV2
d_call: -
cdr3_aa: CASSEAQSNQPQHF
cdr3_nt: TGTGCCAGCAGTGAAGCGCAGAGCAATCAGCCCCAGCATTTT

clone_size: -
cdr3_length: 15
j_call: TRBJ2-7
v_call: TRBV15
d_call: TRBD2
cdr3_aa: CATSRVASGDYEQYF
cdr3_nt: TGTGCCACCAGCAGAGTGGCTAGCGGGGACTACGAGCAGTACTTC

clone_size: -
cdr3_length: 12
j_call: TRBJ1-2
v_call: TRBV29-1
d_call: TRBD1
cdr3_aa: CSVEGDRVGYTF
cdr3_nt: TGCAGCGTTGAAGGTGACAGGGTCGGCTACACCTTC

clone_size: -
cdr3_length: 13
j_call: TRBJ2-7
v_call: TRBV2
d_call: -
cdr3_aa: CASSGDTTYEQYF
cdr3_nt: TGTGCCAGCAGTGGGGACACTACCTACGAGCAGTACTTC

clone_size: -
cdr3_length: 19
j_call: TRBJ1-4
v_call: TRBV21-1
d_call: -
cdr3_aa: CASSKGGLTLWNLWEKLFF
cdr3_nt: TGTGCCAGCAGCAAAGGGGGACTCACCCTTTGGAACCTATGGGAAAAACTGTTTTTT

clone_size: -
cdr3_length: 14
j_call: TRBJ1-1
v_call: TRBV19
d_call: -
cdr3_aa: CASSIIQGNTEAFF
cdr3_nt: TGTGCCAGTAGTATAATTCAGGGGAACACTGAAGCTTTCTTT

clone_size: -
cdr3_length: 14
j_call: TRBJ2-7
v_call: TRBV4-2
d_call: TRBD2
cdr3_aa: CASSPPGLAVEQYF
cdr3_nt: TGTGCCAGCAGCCCGCCGGGGCTAGCGGTCGAGCAGTACTTC

clone_size: -
cdr3_length: 13
j_call: TRBJ2-1
v_call: TRBV19
d_call: -
cdr3_aa: CASSMSEVREQFF
cdr3_nt: TGTGCCAGTAGTATGAGTGAGGTTAGGGAGCAGTTCTTC

clone_size: -
cdr3_length: 15
j_call: TRBJ2-4
v_call: TRBV5-1
d_call: -
cdr3_aa: CASSAATGLVNIQYF
cdr3_nt: TGCGCCAGCAGCGCCGCCACAGGTCTGGTAAACATTCAGTACTTC

clone_size: -
cdr3_length: 13
j_call: TRBJ2-5
v_call: TRBV29-1
d_call: -
cdr3_aa: CSVSLIGQETQYF
cdr3_nt: TGCAGCGTTTCACTGATTGGTCAAGAGACCCAGTACTTC

clone_size: -
cdr3_length: 16
j_call: TRBJ1-6
v_call: TRBV4-1
d_call: -
cdr3_aa: CASSQGGSVSNSPLHF
cdr3_nt: TGCGCCAGCAGCCAAGGGGGCAGCGTATCTAATTCACCCCTCCACTTT

clone_size: -
cdr3_length: 15
j_call: TRBJ1-1
v_call: TRBV5-1
d_call: TRBD1
cdr3_aa: CASSYGQGQLTEAFF
cdr3_nt: TGCGCCAGCAGCTACGGACAGGGCCAACTCACTGAAGCTTTCTTT

clone_size: -
cdr3_length: 15
j_call: TRBJ2-5
v_call: TRBV6-2/TRBV6-3
d_call: TRBD2
cdr3_aa: CASSTPGSGSETQYF
cdr3_nt: TGTGCCAGCAGTACCCCGGGTAGCGGGAGTGAGACCCAGTACTTC

clone_size: -
cdr3_length: 13
j_call: TRBJ1-5
v_call: TRBV28
d_call: -
cdr3_aa: CASSLSVNQPQHF
cdr3_nt: TGTGCCAGCAGCCTGTCCGTTAATCAGCCCCAGCATTTT

clone_size: -
cdr3_length: 13
j_call: TRBJ1-1
v_call: TRBV24-1
d_call: -
cdr3_aa: CATSEVGGSEAFF
cdr3_nt: TGTGCCACCAGTGAAGTGGGGGGAAGTGAAGCTTTCTTT

clone_size: -
cdr3_length: 14
j_call: TRBJ1-1
v_call: TRBV19
d_call: -
cdr3_aa: CASSIQGLNTEAFF
cdr3_nt: TGTGCCAGTAGTATCCAGGGGTTGAATACTGAAGCTTTCTTT